Detailed here is one TCR beta chain. There is no known antigen for this receptor. No base qualities exist here, and no much larger clone lies one base off it. Donors were patients with limited-stage small-cell lung cancer who underwent surgical resection in Hangzhou, China, between the late 2000s and the early 2020s. All donors were treated with upfront surgery without preoperative chemotherapy or radiotherapy, and immunotherapy was not given to any donor before or after surgery. Each of the roughly 20 patients in the sequenced cohort was a smoker or a heavy second-hand smoker. Three regions were collected from each tumor FFPE block by a grid approach so that spatial heterogeneity of the primary tumors was represented. To enrich for malignant cells, tumor regions underwent macrodissection, and selection was restricted to regions expected to yield at least 150 ng DNA. To characterize T cell repertoire heterogeneity, the study applied multi-region TCR-beta sequencing to resected limited-stage small-cell lung cancers and to tumor-adjacent lung tissue. The AllPrep DNA/RNA FFPE Kit (Qiagen) was used to extract genomic DNA from FFPE tissue.

The germline V gene provides CDR1 MNHEY and CDR2 SVGAGI. Trimming accounts for 4 bases at V and 7 bases at J, while the number of junction bases matched to no gene is 7. Including cysteine and phenylalanine, the CDR3 has 14 amino acids. Only the CDR3 DNA is retained, 42 bases long and in frame from the first base. This record comes from a study of T cells and copy number aberrations in small-cell lung cancer (dated by TCRdb to the early 2020s). Background for the entire study: TCR repertoire sequencing was paired with whole-exome sequencing of the same tumor regions to relate T cell metrics to mutations and copy number aberrations. Tumor TCR data existed for 16 to 20 patients, while under 15 patients had TCR data covering both tumor and normal tissue.

The paper as a whole reports these results and caveats: The study was limited by a small sample size because surgical resection is uncommon in small-cell lung cancer, and validation of the findings is required. High heterogeneity of the TCR repertoire was observed across regions, with roughly 75-97.7% of clones restricted to a single region, representing a lower overlap than in localized NSCLC. A negative correlation was found between higher copy number aberration burden and tumor T-cell density, richness and clonality. Tumors had lower T-cell density, richness and clonality than adjacent lung tissue, though the difference in density was not significant. All specimens consisted of formalin-fixed paraffin-embedded tissue, which is known to introduce sequencing artifacts.

The immunoSEQ hsTCRB Kit, with multiplexed V- and J-gene primers, was used to amplify TCR-beta CDR3 regions from genomic DNA. Unique DNA barcodes were added in a second PCR, and the samples were pooled together with one negative control and one positive control. An Illumina MiSeq running a 150-cycle paired-end protocol was used to sequence the pooled TCR-beta libraries. As for the authors' bioinformatics: Raw sequencing data were processed by Adaptive Biotechnologies into a report with normalized, annotated TCR-beta repertoires. To compute T-cell density, TCR-beta templates were normalized to usable DNA, with usable DNA estimated through amplification of housekeeping genes. Richness was the count of unique rearrangements, and clonality was defined as 1 minus Pielou's evenness. The Jaccard index, the Morisita overlap index, and the proportion of shared top-20 clonotypes were used to quantify intratumor TCR heterogeneity between regions. TCRdb's version of the immuneACCESS table is confined to in-frame rearrangements and falls short of the full clone set. An unresolved V gene accounts for under half of the shortfall where checked; the remainder is of unknown origin. V and J calls plus clone size are reproduced from that table; the DNA served to infer D and trimming. For this sample the table gives about 2,100 clones, of which 70% to 85% were detected only once. The ten largest make up around 9.5% of the sample.

The chain couples TRBV6-5 to TRBJ2-1, with 7 junctional bases fitting TRBD2. The sequenced material came from tumor tissue. This receptor was taken from a man in his sixties with small cell lung cancer. The CDR3 sequence is CASSFGGSGNEQFF. The DNA reads as follows: TGTGCCAGCAGTTTTGGCGGGAGCGGAAATGAGCAGTTCTTC.